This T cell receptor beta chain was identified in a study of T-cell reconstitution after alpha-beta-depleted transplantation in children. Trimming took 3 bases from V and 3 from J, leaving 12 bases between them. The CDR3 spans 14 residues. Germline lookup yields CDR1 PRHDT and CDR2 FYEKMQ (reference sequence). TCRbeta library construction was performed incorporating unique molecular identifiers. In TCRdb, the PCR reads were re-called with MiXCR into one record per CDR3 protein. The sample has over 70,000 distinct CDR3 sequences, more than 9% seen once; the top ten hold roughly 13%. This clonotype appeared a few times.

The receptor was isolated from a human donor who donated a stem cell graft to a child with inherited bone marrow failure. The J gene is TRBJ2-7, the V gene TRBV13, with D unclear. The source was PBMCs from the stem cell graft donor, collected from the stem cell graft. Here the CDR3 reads CASSLKVPGYEQYF. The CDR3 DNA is TGTGCCAGCAGCTTGAAAGTCCCGGGCTACGAGCAGTACTTC.